The clone carrying this TCR beta chain was found a few times. This sample was included in a study of T-cell reconstitution after alpha-beta-depleted transplantation in children. The TCRbeta library was prepared with unique molecular identifiers. MiXCR, applied by TCRdb to the PCR reads, yields one record per CDR3 protein. The sample includes 250,000 to 350,000 distinct CDR3 sequences, 9.9% of them seen just once. The germline V gene has CDR1 SGHRS and CDR2 YFSETQ. The CDR3 consists of 17 residues. With V trimmed by 0 bases and J by 5 bases, 8 bases remained unmatched. V gene TRBV5-1 combines with J gene TRBJ2-5, with TRBD1 matching 12 bases. The specimen comprised PBMCs from the stem cell graft donor, sampled from the stem cell graft. The sequence came from a human donor who donated a stem cell graft to a child with SCID. CDR3 residues: CASSLDLRDRGQETQYF. CDR3 DNA sequence: TGCGCCAGCAGCTTGGATTTGAGGGACAGGGGGCAGGAGACCCAGTACTTC. Full variable domain (remainder filled in from reference TRBV5-1 and TRBJ2-5): KAGVTQTPRYLIKTRGQQVTLSCSPISGHRSVSWYQQTPGQGLQFLFEYFSETQRNKGNFPGRFSGRQFSNSRSEMNVSTLELGDSALYLCASSLDLRDRGQETQYFGPGTRLLVL.